This T cell receptor (beta chain) was captured by sequencing in a study of T cells in Graves' hyperthyroidism and ophthalmopathy. Study as a whole: Once the initial diagnosis was made, peripheral blood was obtained before any treatment. General study results and limits: Among clonotypes expanded in thyroid above 0.001, most were also found in blood.

Amplified regions were TCR beta CDR3 sequences from RNA transcripts. First-round RT-PCR of the TCR CDR3 relied on the HTBI primer set. A single record per CDR3 protein comes from TCRdb applying MiXCR to the multiplex PCR reads. This table holds fewer than 250,000 distinct CDR3 sequences, roughly a quarter found once. The germline V gene has CDR1 MNHEY and CDR2 SMNVEV (reference sequence). The CDR3 spans 15 residues. Trimming removed 5 bases from V and 2 bases from J, with 15 bases in between. Comments on this clonotype: Its antigen is unidentified.

It was over 9.5 ml of fresh peripheral blood that supplied the PBMCs. The material sequenced was blood. This chain uses TRBV27 with TRBJ1-1; D unclear. The clonotype originates from a woman aged 40 to 50 with Graves' ophthalmopathy. CDR3 sequence (DNA): TGTGCCAGCAGTGAAACATGGACGGTAAACACTGAAGCTTTCTTT. Protein product: CASSETWTVNTEAFF.